Following are 19 T cell receptor beta chains from one sample sequenced in a study of blood T cell repertoires in COVID-19. Using immunoSEQ multiplex PCR, the repertoire was profiled, and TCRdb retains in-frame clones only, with some absent. The sample yields about 180,000 clones, approximately 82% seen once. Sequencing was done on a sample of peripheral blood. The receptors come from a woman aged 80 or older with active or convalescent COVID-19.

The chain joins TRBV3-1 (or the pseudogene TRBV3-2) to TRBJ1-1; D unclear. The V gene's germline CDR1 is LGHDT and CDR2 YNNKEL (reference sequence). Deletions cut 4 bases from V and 1 base from J, with 4 bases between. The CDR3 loop spans 12 amino acids. CDR3 loop: CASSRENTEAFF. CDR3 DNA sequence: TGTGCCAGCAGCCGCGAGAACACTGAAGCTTTCTTT.

The V gene is TRBV7-9, the J gene TRBJ1-6; 8 bases match TRBD1. Germline CDR1 is SEHNR and CDR2 is FQNEAQ (reference sequence). This CDR3 region has 14 residues. Unmatched junction bases numbered 7, after V lost 5 bases and J lost 10 bases. This CDR3 is CASSITGGGSPLHF. The CDR3 DNA sequence: TGTGCCAGCAGCATTACAGGGGGTGGGTCACCCCTCCACTTT.

The rearrangement links TRBV27 to TRBJ1-1, with D possibly TRBD1 on 6 matching bases. The CDR3 is 14 residues long. Trimming took off 3 bases at V and 4 bases at J, with 12 bases between the two ends. Per germline, CDR1 MNHEY and CDR2 SMNVEV (reference sequence). CDR3 protein: CASSFRGGVTEAFF. CDR3 nucleotides: TGTGCCAGCAGTTTTAGGGGGGGGGTCACTGAAGCTTTCTTT.

This clone has only one observation. The chain combines TRBV6-5 with TRBJ1-5; possibly TRBD1 for D (5 bases). Germline CDR1 is MNHEY and CDR2 is SVGAGI. The CDR3 contains 14 residues. Trimming stripped 5 bases from V and 4 bases from J, with 12 bases between. CDR3 region: CASSKGPENQPQHF. CDR3 DNA: TGTGCCAGCAGTAAGGGGCCTGAAAATCAGCCCCAGCATTTT.

The chain couples TRBV27 to TRBJ1-6; 7 nucleotides match TRBD1. The J segment lost 10 bases and the V segment lost 7 bases, leaving 16 bases of the junction unmatched. Germline values: CDR1 MNHEY, CDR2 SMNVEV (reference sequence). The CDR3 is made up of 16 amino acids. The CDR3 loop is CASMPDRDISRSPLHF. The CDR3 bases are TGTGCCAGCATGCCCGACAGGGATATCTCGAGGTCACCCCTCCACTTT.

This clone was recorded once. The chain employs TRBV3-1 (or the pseudogene TRBV3-2) and TRBJ2-7; 7 positions match TRBD1. The CDR3 sequence is 16 residues long. V lost 0 bases to trimming and J lost 3 bases; unmatched junction nucleotides: 8. The V gene's germline CDR1 is LGHDT and CDR2 YNNKEL (reference sequence). The DNA of the CDR3 is TGTGCCAGCAGCCAAGATGTCGGGGACAGTCTCTACGAGCAGTACTTC. Protein: CASSQDVGDSLYEQYF.

This chain joins TRBV5-1 and TRBJ2-3; 9 bases agree with TRBD2. Germline CDR1 reads SGHRS; CDR2 reads YFSETQ. The CDR3 contains 15 residues. V shed 0 bases and J 4 bases; nucleotides not matched to a gene: 3. The chain's CDR3 is CASSLGAGGADTQYF. In nucleotides, the CDR3 is TGCGCCAGCAGCTTGGGAGCGGGAGGCGCAGATACGCAGTATTTT. Filled out from reference TRBV5-1 and TRBJ2-3, the complete variable domain reads KAGVTQTPRYLIKTRGQQVTLSCSPISGHRSVSWYQQTPGQGLQFLFEYFSETQRNKGNFPGRFSGRQFSNSRSEMNVSTLELGDSALYLCASSLGAGGADTQYFGPGTRLTVL.

V is TRBV5-6 and J is TRBJ1-6, with 8 positions matching TRBD1. In germline, CDR1 is SGHDT, CDR2 YYEEEE. V gave up 2 bases and J gave up 7 bases; unmatched junction bases: 5. The CDR3 totals 15 residues. CDR3 region: CASSLRTGTNSPLHF. The CDR3 bases are TGTGCCAGCAGCTTACGGACAGGGACCAATTCACCCCTCCACTTT.

The rearrangement joins TRBV6-2 or TRBV6-3 to TRBJ1-3; D is uncertain. The CDR3 extends over 13 amino acids. The V and J ends lost 6 bases and 0 bases respectively, with 6 bases between them. The germline V gene encodes CDR1 MNHEY and CDR2 SVGEGT. As DNA, the CDR3 is TGTGCCAGCAGCTCGAGCTCTGGAAACACCATATATTTT. This sequence encodes CASSSSSGNTIYF.

The chain carries TRBV6-5 and TRBJ1-1; D not resolved. Germline lookup yields CDR1 MNHEY and CDR2 SVGAGI. This CDR3 is built from 14 residues. The ends were cut back, 5 bases at V and 0 bases at J, with 10 bases in the middle. CDR3 coding DNA: TGTGCCAGCAGTCGAGGGCGAGTGAACACTGAAGCTTTCTTT. Encoded protein: CASSRGRVNTEAFF.

The chain recombines TRBV5-4 with TRBJ2-1; TRBD1 might be the D (5 bases). In germline, CDR1 is SGHNT, CDR2 YYREEE (reference sequence). This CDR3 is built from 13 residues. The V gene lost 5 bases and the J gene lost 9 bases, with 15 bases spanning the gap. CDR3 bases: TGTGCCAGCAGTCAGACCGGAAGGGGTGAGCAGTTCTTC. This encodes CASSQTGRGEQFF.

This clone was recorded once. The chain employs TRBV3-1 (or the pseudogene TRBV3-2) and TRBJ1-4; 8 bases fit TRBD1. CDR1 is LGHDT, CDR2 YNNKEL, per germline (reference sequence). Trimming cost V 0 bases and J 8 bases; bases outside gene matches: 5. This CDR3 contains 15 residues. DNA of the CDR3: TGTGCCAGCAGCCAAGACGGCGCAGGGGGCGAAAAACTGTTTTTT. Amino acid sequence: CASSQDGAGGEKLFF.

This rearrangement joins TRBV6-5 to TRBJ1-1, with D unresolved. This CDR3 spans 13 amino acids. Germline V gene data show CDR1 as MNHEY and CDR2 as SVGAGI. V lost 10 bases, J lost 0 bases, and 12 bases lay in between. In nucleotides, the CDR3 is TGTGCCACCCCGGCACAGATGAACACTGAAGCTTTCTTT. This encodes CATPAQMNTEAFF.

CDR3 amino acids: CASSLADYPVYNEQFF. The CDR3 DNA sequence: TGTGCCAGCAGCTTAGCGGACTACCCCGTGTACAATGAGCAGTTCTTC. This rearrangement joins TRBV7-8 to TRBJ2-1, with D perhaps matching TRBD2 (6 bases). Trimming took off 0 bases at V and 4 bases at J, with 13 bases between the two ends. Germline CDR1 is SGHVS and CDR2 is FQNEAQ. The CDR3 spans 16 residues.

V usage is TRBV19 and J usage is TRBJ2-7, with TRBD2 identical over 7 bases. Germline CDR1 and CDR2: LNHDA and SQIVND (reference sequence). The CDR3 covers 15 residues. The ends lost 1 base at V and 4 bases at J; junction bases unmatched: 7. CDR3 in amino acids: CASSIVYGLGYEQYF. DNA for the CDR3: TGTGCCAGTAGTATAGTTTATGGACTAGGGTACGAGCAGTACTTC.

CDR3 sequence (DNA): TGTGCCAGCAGCCCGCCCCCCCCTACTTACAATGAGCAGTTCTTC. Translating gives CASSPPPPTYNEQFF. The V gene is TRBV5-4, the J gene TRBJ2-1, with D uncertain. The V gene's germline CDR1 is SGHNT and CDR2 YYREEE (reference sequence). The V gene lost 4 bases and the J gene lost 4 bases, with 15 bases spanning the gap. This CDR3 spans 15 amino acids.

The V gene is TRBV5-1, the J gene TRBJ1-1; D might be TRBD1 (5 bases). The germline CDR1 and CDR2 sequences are SGHRS and YFSETQ. This CDR3 region has 15 residues. V lost 4 bases and J lost 4, with 17 bases in between. Here the CDR3 DNA reads TGCGCCAGCAGCCTTGGGCCCGGCGGGGGCACTGAAGCTTTCTTT. Translated: CASSLGPGGGTEAFF.

The CDR3 protein is CASSLDGAGNTIYF. CDR3 bases: TGTGCCAGCAGCTTAGATGGGGCGGGAAACACCATATATTTT. The chain combines TRBV7-9 with TRBJ1-3; TRBD1 might be the D (5 bases). Between the trimmed V and J ends, which lost 1 base and 4 bases, there was a span of 8 bases. Germline V gene lookup returns CDR1 SEHNR and CDR2 FQNEAQ (reference sequence). The CDR3 contains 14 residues.

The J gene is TRBJ1-3, the V gene TRBV6-5; 8 bases are a match to TRBD1. CDR1 and CDR2 (germline): MNHEY, SVGAGI. Unmatched junction bases numbered 4, after V lost 6 bases and J lost 0 bases. The CDR3 consists of 15 residues. CDR3 nucleotides: TGTGCCAGCAGCAAACAGGGGGTCTCTGGAAACACCATATATTTT. Its translation is CASSKQGVSGNTIYF.